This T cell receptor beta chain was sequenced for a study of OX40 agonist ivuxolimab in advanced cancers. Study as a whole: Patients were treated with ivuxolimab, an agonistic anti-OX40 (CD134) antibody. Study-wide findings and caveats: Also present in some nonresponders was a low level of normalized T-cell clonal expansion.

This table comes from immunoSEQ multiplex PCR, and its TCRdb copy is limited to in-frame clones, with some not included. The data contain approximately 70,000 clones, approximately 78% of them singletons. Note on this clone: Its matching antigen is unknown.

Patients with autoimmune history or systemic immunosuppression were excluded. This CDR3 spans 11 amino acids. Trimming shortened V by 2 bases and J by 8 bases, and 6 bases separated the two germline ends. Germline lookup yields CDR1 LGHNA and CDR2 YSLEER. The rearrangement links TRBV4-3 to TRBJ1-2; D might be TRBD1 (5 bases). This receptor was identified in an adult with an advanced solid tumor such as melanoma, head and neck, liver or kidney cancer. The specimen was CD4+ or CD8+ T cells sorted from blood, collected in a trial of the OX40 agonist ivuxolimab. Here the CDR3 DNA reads TGCGCCAGCAGCCAATACAGGGGCTACACCTTC. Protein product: CASSQYRGYTF.